The clone carrying this T cell receptor (beta chain) was counted once. Its antigen is as yet unknown. This table comes from immunoSEQ multiplex PCR, and its TCRdb copy is limited to in-frame clones, with some not included. The sample carries over 1.4 million clones, roughly 96% recorded once. This sample was included in a study of shared clonotypes between healthy human individuals. Broader study findings: It was anticipated that sequencing depth would influence how many clonotypes donors shared.

V gave up 11 bases and J gave up 4 bases; unmatched junction bases: 9. The germline gives CDR1 SNHLY, CDR2 FYNNEI. The CDR3 runs 14 residues. Sequencing used naive CD4+ T cells sorted from blood. Subset: CD45RA+ positively selected. This rearrangement joins TRBV2 to TRBJ1-4, with 8 positions matching TRBD1. This TCR came from a man aged 25-45 years in good health. The CDR3 coding sequence is TGTGCCGGTGGCGGGACAGGAGGTAATGAAAAACTGTTTTTT. Translation gives CAGGGTGGNEKLFF.